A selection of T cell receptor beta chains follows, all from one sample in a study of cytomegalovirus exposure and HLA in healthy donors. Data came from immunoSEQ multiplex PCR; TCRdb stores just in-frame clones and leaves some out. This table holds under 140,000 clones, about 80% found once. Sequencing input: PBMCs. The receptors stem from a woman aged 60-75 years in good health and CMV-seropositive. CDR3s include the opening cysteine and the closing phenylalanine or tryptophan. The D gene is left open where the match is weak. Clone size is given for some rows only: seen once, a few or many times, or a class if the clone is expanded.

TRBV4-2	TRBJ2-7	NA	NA	TGTGCCAGCAGCCAGAGTCAGCGTAACGCCTACGAGCAGTACTTC	CASSQSQRNAYEQYF
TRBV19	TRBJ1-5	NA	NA	TGTGCCAGTAGTATATCGGGGGATCAGCCCCAGCATTTT	CASSISGDQPQHF
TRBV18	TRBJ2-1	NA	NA	TGTGCCAGCTCACCACCGCAGCGGCAATCCTACAATGAGCAGTTCTTC	CASSPPQRQSYNEQFF
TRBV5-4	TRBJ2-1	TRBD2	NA	TGTGCCAGCAGCCCCACGGGGGGGGCGGGAAGCTCCTACAATGAGCAGTTCTTC	CASSPTGGAGSSYNEQFF
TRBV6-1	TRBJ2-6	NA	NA	TGTGCCAGCATCTCCTCTGGGGCCAACGTCCTGACTTTC	CASISSGANVLTF
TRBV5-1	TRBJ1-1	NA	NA	TGCGCCAGCAGCTTGAACAGGATGAACACTGAAGCTTTCTTT	CASSLNRMNTEAFF
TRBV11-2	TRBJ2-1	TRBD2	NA	TGTGCCAGCAGTCTAGCGGGAGTGAATGAGCAGTTCTTC	CASSLAGVNEQFF
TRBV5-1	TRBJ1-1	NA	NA	TGCGCCAGCAGCTTGGCCCCAATGGAGGGTGGGGGTGCTTTCTTT	CASSLAPMEGGGAFF
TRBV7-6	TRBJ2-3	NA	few	TGTGCCAGCAGCTTGGCTAGCGGCACAGATACGCAGTATTTT	CASSLASGTDTQYF
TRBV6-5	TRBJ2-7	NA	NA	TGTGCCAGCAGTTACCCGACTAGAACCTACGAGCAGTACTTC	CASSYPTRTYEQYF
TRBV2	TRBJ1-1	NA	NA	TGTGCCAGCCCCAGGGCACTGAACACTGAAGCTTTCTTT	CASPRALNTEAFF
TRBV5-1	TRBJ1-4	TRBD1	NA	TGCGCCAGCAGCACCGCTAGGACAGGGGTAGAAAAACTGTTTTTT	CASSTARTGVEKLFF